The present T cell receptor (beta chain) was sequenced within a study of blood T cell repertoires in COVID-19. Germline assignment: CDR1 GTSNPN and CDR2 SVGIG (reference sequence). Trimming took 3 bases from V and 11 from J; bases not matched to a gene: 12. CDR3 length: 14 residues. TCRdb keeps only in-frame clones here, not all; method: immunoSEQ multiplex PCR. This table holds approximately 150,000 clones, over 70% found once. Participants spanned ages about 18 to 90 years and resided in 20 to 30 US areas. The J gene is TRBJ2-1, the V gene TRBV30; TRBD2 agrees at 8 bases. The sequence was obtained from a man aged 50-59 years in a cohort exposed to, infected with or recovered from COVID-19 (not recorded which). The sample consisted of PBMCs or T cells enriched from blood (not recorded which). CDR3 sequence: CAWSRGGTSIQQFF. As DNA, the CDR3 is TGTGCCTGGAGCCGTGGCGGGACTAGTATACAGCAGTTCTTC.